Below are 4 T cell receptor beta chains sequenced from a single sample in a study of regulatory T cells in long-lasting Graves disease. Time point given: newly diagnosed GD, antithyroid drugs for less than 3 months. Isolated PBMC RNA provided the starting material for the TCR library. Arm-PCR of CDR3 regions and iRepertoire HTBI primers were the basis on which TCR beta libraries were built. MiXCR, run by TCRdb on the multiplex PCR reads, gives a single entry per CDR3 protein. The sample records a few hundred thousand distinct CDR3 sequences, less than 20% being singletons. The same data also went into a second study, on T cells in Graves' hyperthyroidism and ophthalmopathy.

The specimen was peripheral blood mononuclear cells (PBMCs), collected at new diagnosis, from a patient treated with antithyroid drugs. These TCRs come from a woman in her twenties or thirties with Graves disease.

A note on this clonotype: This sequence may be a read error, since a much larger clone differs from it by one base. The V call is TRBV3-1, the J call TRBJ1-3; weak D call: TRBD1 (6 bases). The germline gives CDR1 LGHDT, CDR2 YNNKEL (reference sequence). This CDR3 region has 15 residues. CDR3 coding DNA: TGTGCCAGCAGAAAACAGGGAACTGCTGGAAGCACCATATATTTT. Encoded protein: CASRKQGTAGSTIYF.

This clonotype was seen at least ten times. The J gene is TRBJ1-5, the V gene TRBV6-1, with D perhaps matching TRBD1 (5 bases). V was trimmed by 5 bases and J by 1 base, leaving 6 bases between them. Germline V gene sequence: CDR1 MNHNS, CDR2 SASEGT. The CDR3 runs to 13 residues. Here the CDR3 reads CASSRDSNQPQHF. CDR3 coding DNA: TGTGCCAGCAGTCGGGACAGCAATCAGCCCCAGCATTTT.

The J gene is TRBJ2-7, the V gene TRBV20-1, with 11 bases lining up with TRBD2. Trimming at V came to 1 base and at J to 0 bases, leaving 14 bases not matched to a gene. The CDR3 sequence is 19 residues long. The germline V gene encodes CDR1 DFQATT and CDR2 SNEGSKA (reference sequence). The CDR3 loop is CSARVPPPSSGRYSYEQYF. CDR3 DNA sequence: TGCAGTGCTAGAGTTCCCCCGCCTTCTAGCGGGAGGTACTCCTACGAGCAGTACTTC.

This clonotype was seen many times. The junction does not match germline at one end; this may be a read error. CDR3 sequence: CASSLSGVNQPQHF. In nucleotides, the CDR3 is TGTGCCAGCAGCTTGTCGGGGGTCAATCAGCCCCAGCATTTT. J is TRBJ1-5 and V is TRBV5-1, with D perhaps TRBD1 (5 bases). CDR3 length equals 14 residues. Germline CDR1 and CDR2: SGHRS and YFSETQ.